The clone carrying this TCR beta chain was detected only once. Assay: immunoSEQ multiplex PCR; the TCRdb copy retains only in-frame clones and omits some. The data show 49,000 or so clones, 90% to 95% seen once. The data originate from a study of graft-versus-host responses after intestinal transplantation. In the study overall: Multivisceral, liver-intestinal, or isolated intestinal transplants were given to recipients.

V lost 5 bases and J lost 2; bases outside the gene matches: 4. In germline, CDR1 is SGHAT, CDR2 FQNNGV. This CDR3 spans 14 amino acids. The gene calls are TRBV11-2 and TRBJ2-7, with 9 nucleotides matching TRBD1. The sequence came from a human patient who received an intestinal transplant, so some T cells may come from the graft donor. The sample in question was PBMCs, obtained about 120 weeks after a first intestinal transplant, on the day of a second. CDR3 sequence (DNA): TGTGCCAGCAGCGCGGACAGGGGACCCTACGAGCAGTACTTC. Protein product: CASSADRGPYEQYF.